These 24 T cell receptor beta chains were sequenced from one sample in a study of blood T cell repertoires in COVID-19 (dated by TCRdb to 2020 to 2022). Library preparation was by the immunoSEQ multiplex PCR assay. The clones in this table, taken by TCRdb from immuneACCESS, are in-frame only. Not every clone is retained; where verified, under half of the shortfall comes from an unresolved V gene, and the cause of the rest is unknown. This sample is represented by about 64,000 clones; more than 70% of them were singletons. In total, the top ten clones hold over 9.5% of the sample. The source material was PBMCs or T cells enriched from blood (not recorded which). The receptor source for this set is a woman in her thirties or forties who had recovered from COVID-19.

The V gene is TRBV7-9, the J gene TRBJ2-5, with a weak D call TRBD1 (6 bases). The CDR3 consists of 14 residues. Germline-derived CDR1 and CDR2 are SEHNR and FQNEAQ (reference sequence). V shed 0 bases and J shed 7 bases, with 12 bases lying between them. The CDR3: CASSLASGVWTQYF. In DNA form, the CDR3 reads TGTGCCAGCAGCTTAGCTTCAGGGGTATGGACCCAGTACTTC.

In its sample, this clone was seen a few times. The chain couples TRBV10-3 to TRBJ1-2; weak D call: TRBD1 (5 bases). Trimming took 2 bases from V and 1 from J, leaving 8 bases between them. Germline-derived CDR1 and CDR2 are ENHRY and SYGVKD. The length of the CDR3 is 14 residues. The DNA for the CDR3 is TGTGCCATCAGTGAGAGGGGTGATAACTATGGCTACACCTTC. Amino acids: CAISERGDNYGYTF.

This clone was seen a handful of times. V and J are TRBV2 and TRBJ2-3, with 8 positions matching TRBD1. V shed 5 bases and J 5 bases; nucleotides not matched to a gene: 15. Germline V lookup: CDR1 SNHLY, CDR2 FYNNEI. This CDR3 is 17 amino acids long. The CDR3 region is CASSKLLSDRAGDTQYF. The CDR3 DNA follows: TGTGCCAGCAGTAAACTCCTTTCGGACAGGGCAGGAGATACGCAGTATTTT.

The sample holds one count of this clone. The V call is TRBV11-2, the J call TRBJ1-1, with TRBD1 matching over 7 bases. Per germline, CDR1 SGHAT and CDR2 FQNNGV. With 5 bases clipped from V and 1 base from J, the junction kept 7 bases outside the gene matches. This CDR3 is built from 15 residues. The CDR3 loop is CASSTLDRANTEAFF. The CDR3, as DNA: TGTGCCAGCAGCACTCTTGACAGGGCGAACACTGAAGCTTTCTTT.

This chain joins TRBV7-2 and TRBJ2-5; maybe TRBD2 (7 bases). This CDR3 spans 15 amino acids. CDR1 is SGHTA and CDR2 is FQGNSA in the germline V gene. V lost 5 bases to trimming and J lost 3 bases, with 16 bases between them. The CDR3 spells CASSRSRGGEETQYF. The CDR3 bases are TGTGCCAGCAGCCGTTCGAGGGGGGGAGAAGAGACCCAGTACTTC.

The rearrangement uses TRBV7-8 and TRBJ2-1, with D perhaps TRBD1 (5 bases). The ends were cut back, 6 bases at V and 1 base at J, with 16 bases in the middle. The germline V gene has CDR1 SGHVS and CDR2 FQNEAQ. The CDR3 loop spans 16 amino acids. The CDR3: CASSQGVGSSYNEQFF. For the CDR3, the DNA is TGTGCCAGCAGTCAAGGGGTCGGCAGTTCCTACAATGAGCAGTTCTTC. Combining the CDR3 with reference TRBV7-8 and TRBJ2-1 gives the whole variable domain GAGVSQSPRYKVAKRGQDVALRCDPISGHVSLFWYQQALGQGPEFLTYFQNEAQLDKSGLPSDRFFAERPEGSVSTLKIQRTQQEDSAVYLCASSQGVGSSYNEQFFGPGTRLTVL.

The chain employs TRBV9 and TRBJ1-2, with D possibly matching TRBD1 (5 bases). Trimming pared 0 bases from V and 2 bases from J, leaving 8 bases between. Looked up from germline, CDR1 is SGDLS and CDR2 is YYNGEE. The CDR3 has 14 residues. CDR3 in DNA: TGTGCCAGCAGCGTAGGACAGAGAAACTATGGCTACACCTTC. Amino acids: CASSVGQRNYGYTF.

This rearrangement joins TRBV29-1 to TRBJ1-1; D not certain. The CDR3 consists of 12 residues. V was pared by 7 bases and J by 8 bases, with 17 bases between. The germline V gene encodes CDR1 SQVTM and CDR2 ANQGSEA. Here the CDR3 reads CSGHKVLKEAFF. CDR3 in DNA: TGCAGCGGACATAAGGTTTTAAAGGAAGCTTTCTTT.

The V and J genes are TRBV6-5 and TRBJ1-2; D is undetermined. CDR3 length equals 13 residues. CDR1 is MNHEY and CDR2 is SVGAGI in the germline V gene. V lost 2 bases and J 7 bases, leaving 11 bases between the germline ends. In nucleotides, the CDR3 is TGTGCCAGCAGTTACAGTCAGGATCGTGGCTACACCTTC. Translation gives CASSYSQDRGYTF.

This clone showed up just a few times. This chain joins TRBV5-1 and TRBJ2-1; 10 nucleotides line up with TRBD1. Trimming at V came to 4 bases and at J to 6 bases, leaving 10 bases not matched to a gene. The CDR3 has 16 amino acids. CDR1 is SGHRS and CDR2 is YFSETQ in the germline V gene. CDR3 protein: CASSTRQGAGTNEQFF. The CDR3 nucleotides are TGCGCCAGCAGCACAAGACAGGGGGCGGGGACCAATGAGCAGTTCTTC.

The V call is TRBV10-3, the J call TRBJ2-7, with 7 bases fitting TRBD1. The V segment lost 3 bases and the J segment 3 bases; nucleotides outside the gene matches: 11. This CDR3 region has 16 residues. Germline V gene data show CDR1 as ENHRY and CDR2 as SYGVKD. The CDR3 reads CAISETLRQGRYEQYF. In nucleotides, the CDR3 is TGTGCCATCAGTGAAACCCTAAGACAGGGACGCTACGAGCAGTACTTC.

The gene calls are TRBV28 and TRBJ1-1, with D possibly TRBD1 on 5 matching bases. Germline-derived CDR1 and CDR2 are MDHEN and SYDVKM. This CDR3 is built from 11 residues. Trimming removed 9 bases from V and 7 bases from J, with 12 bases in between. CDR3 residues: CASYRDYEAFF. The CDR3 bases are TGTGCCAGTTACCGGGACTATGAAGCTTTCTTT.

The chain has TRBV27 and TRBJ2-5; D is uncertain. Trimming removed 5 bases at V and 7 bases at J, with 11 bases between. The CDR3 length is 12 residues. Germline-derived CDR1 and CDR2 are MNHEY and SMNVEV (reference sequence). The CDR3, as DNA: TGTGCCAGCAGTCCAATCTCGGGGACCCAGTACTTC. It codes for CASSPISGTQYF.

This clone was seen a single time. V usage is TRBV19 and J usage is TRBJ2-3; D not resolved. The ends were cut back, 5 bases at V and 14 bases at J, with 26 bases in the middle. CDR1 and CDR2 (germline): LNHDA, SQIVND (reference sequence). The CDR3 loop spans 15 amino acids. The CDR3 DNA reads TGTGCCAGTAGTGGGTTGCCACCGGAGTCCCTGGGTTGGTATTTT. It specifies CASSGLPPESLGWYF.

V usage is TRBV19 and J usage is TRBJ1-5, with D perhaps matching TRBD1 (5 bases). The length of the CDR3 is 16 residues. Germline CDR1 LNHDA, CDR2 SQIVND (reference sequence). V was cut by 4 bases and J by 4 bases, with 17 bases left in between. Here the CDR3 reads CASSTGPGGANQPQHF. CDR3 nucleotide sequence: TGTGCCAGTAGTACAGGACCCGGGGGAGCAAATCAGCCCCAGCATTTT.

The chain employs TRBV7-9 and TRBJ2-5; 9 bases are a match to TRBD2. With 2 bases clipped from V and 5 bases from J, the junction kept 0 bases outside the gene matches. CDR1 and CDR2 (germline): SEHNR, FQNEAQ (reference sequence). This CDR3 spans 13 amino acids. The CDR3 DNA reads TGTGCCAGCAGCTTACTAGCGGGGGAGACCCAGTACTTC. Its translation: CASSLLAGETQYF.

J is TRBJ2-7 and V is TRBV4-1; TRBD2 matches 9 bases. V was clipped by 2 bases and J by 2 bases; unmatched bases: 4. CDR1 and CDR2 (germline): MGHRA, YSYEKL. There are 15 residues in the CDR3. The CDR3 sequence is CASSQLRGGPYEQYF. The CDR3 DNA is TGCGCCAGCAGCCAACTGCGGGGGGGCCCCTACGAGCAGTACTTC.

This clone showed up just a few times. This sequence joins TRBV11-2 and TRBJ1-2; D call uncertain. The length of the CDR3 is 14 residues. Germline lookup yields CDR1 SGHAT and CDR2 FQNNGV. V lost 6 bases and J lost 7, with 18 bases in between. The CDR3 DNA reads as TGTGCCAGCAGGCCGTCCGGGATGAGCTCTGGCTACACCTTC. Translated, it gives CASRPSGMSSGYTF.

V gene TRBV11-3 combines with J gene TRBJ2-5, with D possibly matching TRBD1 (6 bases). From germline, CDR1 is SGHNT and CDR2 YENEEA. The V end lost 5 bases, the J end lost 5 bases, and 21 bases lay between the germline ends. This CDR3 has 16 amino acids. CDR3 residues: CASSPGQGLLGETQYF. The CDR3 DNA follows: TGTGCCAGCAGCCCAGGGCAGGGGCTTCTCGGGGAGACCCAGTACTTC.

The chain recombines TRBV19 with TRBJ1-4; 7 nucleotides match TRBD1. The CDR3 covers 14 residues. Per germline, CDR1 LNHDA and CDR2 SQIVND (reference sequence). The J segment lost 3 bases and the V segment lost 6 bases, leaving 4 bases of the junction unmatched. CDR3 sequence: CASRLQGPNEKLFF. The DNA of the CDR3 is TGTGCCAGTAGGTTACAGGGGCCTAATGAAAAACTGTTTTTT.

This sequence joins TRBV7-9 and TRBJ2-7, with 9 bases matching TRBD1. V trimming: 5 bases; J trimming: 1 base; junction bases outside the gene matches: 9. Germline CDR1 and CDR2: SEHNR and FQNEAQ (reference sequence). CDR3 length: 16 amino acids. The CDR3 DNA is TGTGCCAGCAGCCCCGGGACAGGGAGGATGTCCTACGAGCAGTACTTC. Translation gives CASSPGTGRMSYEQYF.

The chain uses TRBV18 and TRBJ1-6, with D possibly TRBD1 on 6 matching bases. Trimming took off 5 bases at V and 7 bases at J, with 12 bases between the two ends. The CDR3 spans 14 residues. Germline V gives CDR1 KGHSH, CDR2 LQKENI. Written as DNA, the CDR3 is TGTGCCAGCTCATTGGGGCAGGGGAATTCACCCCTCCACTTT. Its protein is CASSLGQGNSPLHF.

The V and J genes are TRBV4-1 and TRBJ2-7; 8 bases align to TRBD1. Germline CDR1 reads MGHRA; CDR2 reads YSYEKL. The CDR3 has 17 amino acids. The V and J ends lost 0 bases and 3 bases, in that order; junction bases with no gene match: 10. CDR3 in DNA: TGCGCCAGCAGCCAAGACCCTCGACAGGGGATGAGCTACGAGCAGTACTTC. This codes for CASSQDPRQGMSYEQYF.

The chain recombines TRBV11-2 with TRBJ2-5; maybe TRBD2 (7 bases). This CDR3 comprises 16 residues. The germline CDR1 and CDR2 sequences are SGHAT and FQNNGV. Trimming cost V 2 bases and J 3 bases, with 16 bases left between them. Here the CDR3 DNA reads TGTGCCAGCAGCTTACTTAGGGGGGGGCGCGAAGAGACCCAGTACTTC. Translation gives CASSLLRGGREETQYF.